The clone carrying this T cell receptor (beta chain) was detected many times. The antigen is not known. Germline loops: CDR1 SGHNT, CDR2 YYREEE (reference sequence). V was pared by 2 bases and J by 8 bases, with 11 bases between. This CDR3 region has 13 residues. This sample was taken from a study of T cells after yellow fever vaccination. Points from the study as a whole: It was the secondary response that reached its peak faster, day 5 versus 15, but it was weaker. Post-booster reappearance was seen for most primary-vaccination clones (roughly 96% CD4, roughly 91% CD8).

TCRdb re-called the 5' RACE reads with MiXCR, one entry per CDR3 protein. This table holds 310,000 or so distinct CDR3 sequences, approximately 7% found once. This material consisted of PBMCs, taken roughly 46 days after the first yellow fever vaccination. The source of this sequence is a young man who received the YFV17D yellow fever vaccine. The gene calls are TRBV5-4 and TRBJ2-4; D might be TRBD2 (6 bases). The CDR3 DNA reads TGTGCCAGCAGCTTCGGGGGTGGGTACATTCAGTACTTC. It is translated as CASSFGGGYIQYF.